Listed below are T cell receptor beta chains from one sample, sequenced in a study of CD8+CD57+ T cells in acquired aplastic anemia. TCRdb redid the calling of the reads with MiXCR, one entry per CDR3 protein. Of some 280,000 distinct CDR3 sequences listed, 55% to 65% are singletons. The sequenced material came from sorted CD4+, CD8+, or CD8+CD57+ T cells (not recorded which) from PBMCs. The receptors derive from a human donor with severe aplastic anemia or a healthy control (not recorded which). The conserved cysteine and the conserved F or W are not part of the CDR3 here. A D gene is named only where the DNA matches it firmly. Size is omitted from some rows. Given values are once, few, many or a class for expanded clones.

abundance: -
d_gene: -
j_gene: TRBJ1-3
v_gene: TRBV24-1
CDR3aa: ATSDSKGPGNTIY

abundance: -
d_gene: -
j_gene: TRBJ1-1
v_gene: TRBV19
CDR3aa: ASSIGGNTEAF

abundance: once
d_gene: -
j_gene: TRBJ2-6
v_gene: TRBV7-3
CDR3aa: ASSLQSGPGANVLT

abundance: few
d_gene: -
j_gene: TRBJ2-7
v_gene: TRBV10-2
CDR3aa: ASSLTESYEQY

abundance: -
d_gene: -
j_gene: TRBJ2-1
v_gene: TRBV24-1
CDR3aa: ATSADDSYNEQF

abundance: -
d_gene: -
j_gene: TRBJ1-5
v_gene: TRBV2
CDR3aa: ASSGQEKGNQPQH

abundance: few
d_gene: -
j_gene: TRBJ1-1
v_gene: TRBV19
CDR3aa: ASSIARTTEAF

abundance: -
d_gene: -
j_gene: TRBJ2-1
v_gene: TRBV7-3
CDR3aa: AGSLSAGPPGVDEQF

abundance: -
d_gene: -
j_gene: TRBJ2-2
v_gene: TRBV7-2
CDR3aa: ASRSPGSTGELF

abundance: many
d_gene: -
j_gene: TRBJ2-3
v_gene: TRBV24-1
CDR3aa: ATSDSGGPNTDTQY

abundance: once
d_gene: TRBD1
j_gene: TRBJ1-2
v_gene: TRBV12-5
CDR3aa: ASGQRQGANYGYT

abundance: once
d_gene: TRBD1
j_gene: TRBJ2-7
v_gene: TRBV7-9
CDR3aa: ASSTIRDRSYEQY

abundance: many
d_gene: TRBD1
j_gene: TRBJ2-3
v_gene: TRBV12-3/TRBV12-4
CDR3aa: ASSPGQGTSTDTQY